Presented here are 11 T cell receptor beta chains from one specimen sequenced in a study of blood T cell repertoires in COVID-19 (dated by TCRdb to about 2020). Library creation used the immunoSEQ multiplex PCR assay. TCRdb took this table from immuneACCESS and kept in-frame rearrangements with V and J called. Such tables lack part of the clones; where checked against another copy, unresolved V genes explain under half of the gap, and the rest is unexplained. Recorded for this sample are approximately 280,000 clones; 86% of them occurred a single time. The ten largest make up approximately 2.2% of the sample. Sequencing used peripheral blood. These receptors were collected from a woman aged 25 to 39 who had recovered from COVID-19.

The V call is TRBV9, the J call TRBJ2-5; the D gene is possibly TRBD2 (6 bases). This CDR3 is built from 13 residues. Per germline, CDR1 SGDLS and CDR2 YYNGEE. V was shortened by 4 bases and J by 5 bases, with 12 bases between the two germline ends. The CDR3 region is CASSPGGLETQYF. CDR3 nucleotides: TGTGCCAGCAGCCCCGGGGGACTGGAGACCCAGTACTTC.

The J gene is TRBJ2-7, the V gene TRBV27; 11 bases agree with TRBD2. V lost 4 bases, J lost 3 bases, and 2 bases stayed unmatched. The CDR3 runs to 14 residues. Germline V lookup: CDR1 MNHEY, CDR2 SMNVEV (reference sequence). The chain's CDR3 is CASSWGTSGYEQYF. The CDR3 bases are TGTGCCAGCAGTTGGGGGACTAGCGGCTACGAGCAGTACTTC.

The rearrangement joins TRBV7-3 to TRBJ2-7; D is possibly TRBD2 (7 bases). Germline assignment: CDR1 SGHTA and CDR2 FQGTGA. This CDR3 has 14 amino acids. Between the trimmed V and J ends, which lost 1 base and 2 bases, there was a span of 9 bases. The CDR3, as DNA: TGTGCCAGCAGCTTAATAGGGGGGGCCTACGAGCAGTACTTC. The encoded protein is CASSLIGGAYEQYF.

The rearrangement joins TRBV6-1 to TRBJ2-1; 10 nucleotides line up with TRBD2. CDR3 length equals 19 residues. The germline V gene has CDR1 MNHNS and CDR2 SASEGT. With 3 bases clipped from V and 6 bases from J, the junction kept 17 bases outside the gene matches. The CDR3 is CASSDPSDAVLAGFNEQFF. DNA for the CDR3: TGTGCCAGCAGTGATCCGTCCGACGCCGTACTAGCGGGATTCAATGAGCAGTTCTTC.

As concerns this clone: Germline is not matched at one junction end, which may reflect a read error. The DNA of the CDR3 is TGTGCCAGCAGCTTGGACAGCGGTAACATTGAAGCTTTCTTT. Amino acid sequence: CASSLDSGNIEAFF. The V call is TRBV5-8, the J call TRBJ1-1, with D unresolved. The CDR3 spans 14 residues. Per germline, CDR1 SGHTS and CDR2 YDEGEE. Drawing the rest from reference TRBV5-8 and TRBJ1-1, the complete variable domain is EAGVTQSPTHLIKTRGQQATLRCSPISGHTSVYWYQQALGLGLQFLLWYDEGEERNRGNFPPRFSGRQFPNYSSELNVNALELEDSALYLCASSLDSGNIEAFFGQGTRLTVV.

This clone was recorded only once. The rearrangement joins TRBV7-6 to TRBJ1-1, with a possible D match to TRBD1 (6 bases). In germline, CDR1 is SGHVS, CDR2 FNYEAQ. Trimming removed 5 bases from V and 0 bases from J, with 16 bases in between. The CDR3 totals 16 residues. CDR3 sequence (DNA): TGTGCCAGCAGCAACGGCGCGGGGGGCATGAACACTGAAGCTTTCTTT. This encodes CASSNGAGGMNTEAFF.

J is TRBJ1-5 and V is TRBV10-3, with TRBD1 identical over 10 bases. Germline CDR1 reads ENHRY; CDR2 reads SYGVKD. The CDR3 loop spans 14 amino acids. V lost 6 bases, J lost 8 bases, and 7 bases stayed unmatched. The CDR3 region has the DNA TGTGCCATCAGAACCGGGACAGGGGATGAGCCCCAGCATTTT. Its protein product is CAIRTGTGDEPQHF.

J is TRBJ1-3 and V is TRBV9; 7 nucleotides line up with TRBD1. V gave up 3 bases and J gave up 5 bases; unmatched junction bases: 11. Looked up from germline, CDR1 is SGDLS and CDR2 is YYNGEE. The CDR3 runs 16 residues. The CDR3 region has the DNA TGTGCCAGCAGCGGGGGACCGGGACAGCTAAGAAACACCATATATTTT. It yields the protein CASSGGPGQLRNTIYF.

The chain employs TRBV19 and TRBJ2-5; 10 bases agree with TRBD2. Unmatched junction bases numbered 5, after V lost 0 bases and J lost 7 bases. The CDR3 sequence is 15 residues long. CDR1 LNHDA and CDR2 SQIVND come from the germline V gene (reference sequence). This chain's CDR3 is CASSIDTSGATTQYF. CDR3 in DNA: TGTGCCAGTAGTATAGATACTAGCGGGGCGACGACCCAGTACTTC.

The sample holds one count of this clone. The chain employs TRBV7-9 and TRBJ2-3; 10 bases are a match to TRBD2. With 3 bases clipped from V and 4 bases from J, the junction kept 16 bases outside the gene matches. Per germline, CDR1 SEHNR and CDR2 FQNEAQ (reference sequence). The CDR3 length is 19 residues. CDR3 nucleotide sequence: TGTGCCAGCAGCTTGGATACCTTTAAGCGGGAGGGCCGGGCAGATACGCAGTATTTT. Its protein product is CASSLDTFKREGRADTQYF.

V is TRBV30 and J is TRBJ1-4; D is unresolved. CDR3 size: 13 residues. V was shortened by 1 base and J by 5 bases, with 8 bases between the two germline ends. The germline V gene encodes CDR1 GTSNPN and CDR2 SVGIG (reference sequence). The DNA of the CDR3 is TGTGCCTGGAGTGGGAGGAGCAATGAAAAACTGTTTTTT. Amino acid sequence: CAWSGRSNEKLFF.